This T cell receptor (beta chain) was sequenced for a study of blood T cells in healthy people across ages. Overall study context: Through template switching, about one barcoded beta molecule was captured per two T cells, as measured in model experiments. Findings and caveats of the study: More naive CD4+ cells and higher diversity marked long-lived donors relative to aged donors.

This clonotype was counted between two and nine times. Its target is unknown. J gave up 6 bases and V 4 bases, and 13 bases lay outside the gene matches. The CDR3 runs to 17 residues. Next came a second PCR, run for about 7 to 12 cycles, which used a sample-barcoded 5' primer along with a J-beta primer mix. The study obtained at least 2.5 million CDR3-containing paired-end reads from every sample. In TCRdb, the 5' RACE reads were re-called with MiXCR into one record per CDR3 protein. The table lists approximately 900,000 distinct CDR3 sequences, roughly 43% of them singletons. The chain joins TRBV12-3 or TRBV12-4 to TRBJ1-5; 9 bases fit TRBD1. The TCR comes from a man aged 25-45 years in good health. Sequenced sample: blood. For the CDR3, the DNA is TGTGCCAGCAGTTCGGGGGCGGGACAGGGTGGTCGTCAGCCCCAGCATTTT. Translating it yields CASSSGAGQGGRQPQHF.